The 19 T cell receptor beta chains below all came from one sample that was sequenced in a study of shared clonotypes between healthy human individuals. TCRdb's copy holds only in-frame clones and misses some; the assay was immunoSEQ multiplex PCR. The table has around 99,000 clones, 68% seen once. The specimen sequenced was memory CD8+ T cells sorted from blood. The sample's subset: CD45RO+ cells pooled with CCR7-negative TemRA cells. The receptors were sampled from a man under 40 in good health.

The chain has TRBV11-2 and TRBJ2-7; 10 bases map to TRBD1. Trimming removed 1 base from V and 6 bases from J; junction bases left unmatched: 6. The CDR3 contains 15 residues. Germline lookup yields CDR1 SGHAT and CDR2 FQNNGV. Written as DNA, the CDR3 is TGTGCCAGCAGCTTAGCCAGACAGGGGGCAAGCGAGCAGTACTTC. Translated: CASSLARQGASEQYF.

CDR3: CASRGASGSSDTQYF. For the CDR3, the DNA is TGTGCCAGCCGCGGGGCCAGCGGGAGCTCAGATACGCAGTATTTT. The chain recombines TRBV6-4 with TRBJ2-3; 8 positions match TRBD2. V shed 8 bases and J 4 bases; nucleotides not matched to a gene: 11. The CDR3 consists of 15 residues. Germline assignment: CDR1 MRHNA and CDR2 SNTAGT.

This clone was seen a few times. The chain joins TRBV6-1 to TRBJ2-7, with 8 nucleotides matching TRBD1. After removal of 5 bases from V and 3 bases from J, the junction contained 6 bases not matched to a gene. Germline-derived CDR1 and CDR2 are MNHNS and SASEGT. The CDR3 is 14 residues long. The CDR3 DNA follows: TGTGCCAGCAGTATCGACAGGGGCGGCTACGAGCAGTACTTC. It specifies CASSIDRGGYEQYF.

In this sample, this clone turned up a few times. V is TRBV18 and J is TRBJ1-5; TRBD1 agrees at 11 bases. The CDR3 loop spans 15 amino acids. From germline, CDR1 is KGHSH and CDR2 LQKENI. Germline trimming cut 4 bases from V and 6 bases from J; bases unmatched to any gene: 5. In DNA, the CDR3 is TGTGCCAGCTCACTGGGACAGGGGGGCGGTCAGCCCCAGCATTTT. This sequence encodes CASSLGQGGGQPQHF.

The table lists this clone with a count of one. The chain uses TRBV7-2 and TRBJ1-5, with TRBD1 matching over 11 bases. The CDR3 totals 16 residues. Germline CDR1 is SGHTA and CDR2 is FQGNSA. Losses at the gene ends were 2 bases for V and 6 bases for J; bases not matched to a gene: 6. CDR3 in DNA: TGTGCCAGCAGCTTAACAGGACAGGGGGCGCGTCAGCCCCAGCATTTT. As protein: CASSLTGQGARQPQHF. Looking up the rest from reference TRBV7-2 and TRBJ1-5 gives the full variable domain: GAGVSQSPSNKVTEKGKDVELRCDPISGHTALYWYRQSLGQGLEFLIYFQGNSAPDKSGLPSDRFSAERTGGSVSTLTIQRTQQEDSAVYLCASSLTGQGARQPQHFGDGTRLSIL.

The chain links TRBV5-1 to TRBJ2-7; tentatively, D is TRBD1 (5 bases). The CDR3 runs 16 residues. The germline V gene has CDR1 SGHRS and CDR2 YFSETQ. The V end lost 0 bases, the J end lost 1 base, and 14 bases lay between the germline ends. The CDR3 nucleotides read TGCGCCAGCAGCTTGGAAGGGCAGGGTGGTTCCTACGAGCAGTACTTC. Translating gives CASSLEGQGGSYEQYF.

The J gene is TRBJ2-7, the V gene TRBV30, with D perhaps assigned TRBD1 or TRBD2 (5 bases each). The V end lost 2 bases, the J end lost 6 bases, and 11 bases lay between the germline ends. CDR3 size: 12 residues. The germline V gene has CDR1 GTSNPN and CDR2 SVGIG (reference sequence). The CDR3 loop reads CAWSLERGEQYF. CDR3 bases: TGTGCCTGGAGTTTGGAGAGGGGCGAGCAGTACTTC.

The chain links TRBV29-1 to TRBJ2-2, with D unclear. The germline V and J ends were trimmed by 1 base and 6 bases, with 15 bases remaining between them. The CDR3 runs to 15 residues. CDR1 and CDR2 from the germline V gene are SQVTM and ANQGSEA. The CDR3 is CSVEVLGARAGELFF. The CDR3, as DNA: TGCAGCGTTGAAGTTTTGGGCGCCCGCGCCGGGGAGCTGTTTTTT.

The V call is TRBV5-5, the J call TRBJ2-1, with 10 bases fitting TRBD2. The CDR3 contains 18 residues. The trim removed 2 bases at V and 4 bases at J, leaving 12 bases unmatched. Germline V gene sequence: CDR1 SGHKS, CDR2 YYEKEE (reference sequence). Here the CDR3 DNA reads TGTGCCAGCAGCTTCCACCTAAAGACTAGCGGGCTTTACAATGAGCAGTTCTTC. Translated: CASSFHLKTSGLYNEQFF.

There are a few counts of this clone. The genes are TRBV28 and TRBJ2-7; 9 bases are shared with TRBD1. The J segment lost 1 base and the V segment lost 5 bases, leaving 9 bases of the junction unmatched. Per germline, CDR1 MDHEN and CDR2 SYDVKM. The CDR3 extends over 16 amino acids. The CDR3 reads CASSRGTGTGSYEQYF. The DNA for the CDR3 is TGTGCCAGCAGTCGCGGGACAGGGACGGGTTCCTACGAGCAGTACTTC. Full variable domain (missing parts from reference TRBV28 and TRBJ2-7): DVKVTQSSRYLVKRTGEKVFLECVQDMDHENMFWYRQDPGLGLRLIYFSYDVKMKEKGDIPEGYSVSREKKERFSLILESASTNQTSMYLCASSRGTGTGSYEQYFGPGTRLTVT.

The chain carries TRBV10-3 and TRBJ2-7, with TRBD2 matching 7 bases. CDR3 length equals 14 residues. J was trimmed by 7 bases and V by 6 bases; bases with no gene match: 12. Germline lookup yields CDR1 ENHRY and CDR2 SYGVKD. Written as DNA, the CDR3 is TGTGCCATCAGCCCGAGCTCCACTAGCGCAGAGCAGTACTTC. Protein: CAISPSSTSAEQYF.

This clone turned up a few times. The V and J genes are TRBV27 and TRBJ1-1, with D perhaps matching TRBD1 (5 bases). The CDR3 is 13 amino acids. V was pared by 5 bases and J by 6 bases, with 13 bases between. Germline V gene lookup returns CDR1 MNHEY and CDR2 SMNVEV (reference sequence). The CDR3 DNA follows: TGTGCCAGCAGTCCGTTCGGGGGTTCTGAAGCTTTCTTT. It translates to CASSPFGGSEAFF.

The genes are TRBV4-1 and TRBJ2-5; TRBD1 matches at 10 bases. CDR3 length: 16 amino acids. The V segment lost 4 bases and the J segment 7 bases; nucleotides outside the gene matches: 12. Per germline, CDR1 MGHRA and CDR2 YSYEKL. CDR3 region: CASSPRDRGKKGTQYF. DNA for the CDR3: TGCGCCAGCAGCCCCCGGGACAGGGGAAAGAAGGGGACCCAGTACTTC.

CDR3 DNA sequence: TGTGCCAGCGCGGGGCTCCTTGGCTACGAGCAGTACTTC. It yields the protein CASAGLLGYEQYF. The chain couples TRBV27 to TRBJ2-7, with a tentative D call TRBD2 (6 bases). CDR3 length: 13 amino acids. Germline CDR1 is MNHEY and CDR2 is SMNVEV (reference sequence). The ends were cut back, 8 bases at V and 3 bases at J, with 14 bases in the middle.

The V gene is TRBV19, the J gene TRBJ2-2, with 7 bases aligning to TRBD1. V shed 6 bases, J shed 4 bases, and the junction held 11 bases outside the gene matches. Germline assignment: CDR1 LNHDA and CDR2 SQIVND (reference sequence). The CDR3 is 16 amino acids. As DNA, the CDR3 is TGTGCCAGTAGGGCGGGTAGGGGGCTTCCCACCGGGGAGCTGTTTTTT. This encodes CASRAGRGLPTGELFF.

Remarks on this clone: Other DNA sequences in this sample translate to the same CDR3. The chain joins TRBV27 to TRBJ2-7; D may be TRBD1 or TRBD2 (6 bases each). V lost 0 bases, J lost 4 bases, and 10 bases lay in between. From germline, CDR1 is MNHEY and CDR2 SMNVEV (reference sequence). This CDR3 is 14 amino acids long. The CDR3 DNA reads TGTGCCAGCAGTTTATCGAGGGGGGCTTACGAGCAGTACTTC. Protein product: CASSLSRGAYEQYF.

This clone was observed a few times. The chain couples TRBV13 to TRBJ2-5; TRBD2 agrees at 11 bases. CDR1 is PRHDT and CDR2 is FYEKMQ in the germline V gene (reference sequence). V lost 2 bases, J lost 2 bases, and 1 base stayed unmatched. The CDR3 contains 15 residues. The CDR3 region is CASSLRLAGQETQYF. In nucleotides, the CDR3 is TGTGCCAGCAGCTTAAGACTAGCGGGGCAAGAGACCCAGTACTTC.

V usage is TRBV29-1 and J usage is TRBJ1-1; D is unresolved. The CDR3 is 14 amino acids. Trimming removed 6 bases at V and 3 bases at J, with 17 bases between. The V gene's germline CDR1 is SQVTM and CDR2 ANQGSEA. Here the CDR3 DNA reads TGCAGCGTCGCCCCTAGGGTTGGGGACACTGAAGCTTTCTTT. As protein: CSVAPRVGDTEAFF.

The V gene is TRBV7-9, the J gene TRBJ1-1; possibly TRBD1 for D (6 bases). Germline V gene sequence: CDR1 SEHNR, CDR2 FQNEAQ (reference sequence). V was pared by 2 bases and J by 2 bases, with 18 bases between. This CDR3 is 17 amino acids long. The CDR3, as DNA: TGTGCCAGCAGCTTATCGGCCCGGGGGCGCAGAAACACTGAAGCTTTCTTT. Protein product: CASSLSARGRRNTEAFF.